These 4 T cell receptor beta chains came from one sample sequenced in a study of T cell repertoires and leukemia-associated antigens. From the 5' RACE reads, TCRdb called clonotypes with MiXCR, one entry per CDR3 protein. In the table there are about 11,000 distinct CDR3 sequences, approximately 43% of which are singletons. Their recognized antigens are unknown. The specimen was CD3+ T cells sorted from blood and cultured. The receptors were sampled from a female donor in good health.

This clonotype was seen a few times. The chain has TRBV5-1 and TRBJ2-1; 7 bases map to TRBD1. V gave up 6 bases and J gave up 2 bases; unmatched junction bases: 11. The length of the CDR3 is 16 residues. Germline V CDR1 and CDR2: SGHRS, YFSETQ. This chain's CDR3 is CASTTEPGQTYNEQFF. Written as DNA, the CDR3 is TGCGCCAGCACCACCGAGCCGGGACAGACCTACAATGAGCAGTTCTTC.

Note on this clonotype: One junction end disagrees with the germline gene, perhaps due to a read error. The chain carries TRBV6-6 and TRBJ2-7; a possible D gene is TRBD2 (6 bases). This CDR3 comprises 17 residues. Per germline, CDR1 MNHNY and CDR2 SVGAGI (reference sequence). The DNA of the CDR3 is TGCGCCAGCAGTTACGGTATCCCCGGTGCGGGGAACTGCGAGCAGTACTTC. Amino acid sequence: CASSYGIPGAGNCEQYF.

The chain carries TRBV5-1 and TRBJ2-2; TRBD2 matches 14 bases. CDR3 length equals 17 residues. From germline, CDR1 is SGHRS and CDR2 YFSETQ. J lost 3 bases, V lost 4 bases, and 5 bases had no gene match. Here the CDR3 reads CASSVGTSGSDTGELFF. DNA for the CDR3: TGCGCCAGCAGCGTGGGGACTAGCGGGAGCGACACCGGGGAGCTGTTTTTT.

This clonotype has just one count. The rearrangement joins TRBV20-1 to TRBJ1-1; D gene uncertain. V gave up 2 bases and J gave up 5 bases, with 18 bases separating them. Germline-derived CDR1 and CDR2 are DFQATT and SNEGSKA (reference sequence). This CDR3 has 15 amino acids. The CDR3 is CSARSIPGVRTEAFF. The CDR3 DNA reads TGCAGTGCTAGATCTATTCCTGGGGTTCGAACTGAAGCTTTCTTT.